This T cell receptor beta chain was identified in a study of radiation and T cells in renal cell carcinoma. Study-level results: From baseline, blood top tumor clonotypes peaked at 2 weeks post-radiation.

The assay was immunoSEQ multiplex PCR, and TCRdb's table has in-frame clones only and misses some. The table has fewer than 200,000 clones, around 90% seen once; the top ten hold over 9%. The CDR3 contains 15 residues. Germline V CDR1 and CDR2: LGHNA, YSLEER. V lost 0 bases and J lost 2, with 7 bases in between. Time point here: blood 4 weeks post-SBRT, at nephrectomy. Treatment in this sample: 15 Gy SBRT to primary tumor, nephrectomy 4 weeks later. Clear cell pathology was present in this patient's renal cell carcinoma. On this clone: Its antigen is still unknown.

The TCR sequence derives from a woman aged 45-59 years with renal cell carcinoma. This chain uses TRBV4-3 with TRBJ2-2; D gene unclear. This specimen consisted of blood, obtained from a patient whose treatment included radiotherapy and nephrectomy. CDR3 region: CASSQDFPNTGELFF. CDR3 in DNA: TGCGCCAGCAGCCAAGATTTCCCAAACACCGGGGAGCTGTTTTTT.